This T cell receptor (beta chain) was observed in a study of identical twins. Template switching added a universal primer site, and cDNA bore unique molecular identifiers. MiXCR, run by TCRdb on the 5' RACE reads, gives a single entry per CDR3 protein. Of a few hundred thousand distinct CDR3 sequences listed, approximately 10% are singletons. Study-wide points: Invariant MAIT and iNKT cells may have partly biased zero-insertion analyses.

Germline V gene sequence: CDR1 LNHNV, CDR2 YYDKDF (reference sequence). The CDR3 covers 14 residues. Trimming removed 0 bases from V and 3 bases from J, with 8 bases in between. There were only healthy Caucasians among the donors. Only a few counts were recorded for this clonotype. Its specificity is not known. These records were also assigned to another study, of yellow fever vaccine responses in identical twins.

The chain combines TRBV15 with TRBJ2-5, with no clear D. The sequence was collected from a woman aged 18-30 years in good health. The sequenced sample was PBMCs. The CDR3 spells CATSRDLAEETQYF. The CDR3 DNA reads as TGTGCCACCAGCAGAGATCTGGCTGAAGAGACCCAGTACTTC.